Here is one TCR beta chain with its context. Its antigen is unidentified. For each extraction, RNA and DNA were obtained together from around 20-30 mg of unsorted bulk tissue. The authors made TCR beta cDNA from 500 to 600 ng total RNA with a constant-region primer. Three nested multiplex PCR rounds, a slightly modified ARM-PCR, produced the libraries for TCR beta. The two initial PCR rounds, about 9 cycles each, used TRBV1-TRBV30 forward and C-beta reverse primers. TCRdb called the multiplex PCR reads again in MiXCR, with one record for every CDR3 protein. This sample has about 99,000 distinct CDR3 sequences; roughly 69% occur once, and the top ten carry approximately 10%. The V segment lost 7 bases and the J segment 2 bases; nucleotides outside the gene matches: 1. CDR3 length equals 13 residues. The V gene's germline CDR1 is LNHDA and CDR2 SQIVND (reference sequence). The data were obtained in a study of tumor-infiltrating lymphocytes in primary liver carcinoma.

Study-wide findings and caveats: There were only about 7.5-25% of top clones found in all five tumor regions.

What was sequenced was liver tumor tissue from sampling region 5. Indicated subset: tumor region T5, tumor centre. The chain carries TRBV19 and TRBJ1-5; 8 positions agree with TRBD1. The sequence came from a woman in her sixties with primary liver carcinoma and hepatitis B virus infection. DNA of the CDR3: TGTGCCAGTACGGGACAGGGCAATCAGCCCCAGCATTTT. Translated, it gives CASTGQGNQPQHF.